A selection of T cell receptor beta chains follows, all from one sample in a study of CD8 T cells in ankylosing spondylitis. TCRdb ran MiXCR on the 5' RACE reads and lists one entry per CDR3 protein. This sample has over 450,000 distinct CDR3 sequences, with about an eighth found just once. The source material was blood, either unsorted or a sorted T cell fraction (not recorded which). The receptor source for this set is a male donor with ankylosing spondylitis. Each CDR3 is given with its conserved first and last residue. Fields, in order: D gene, J gene, clone size, V gene, CDR3 DNA, CDR3 protein. D genes are given only for firm matches. For some rows the clone size is stated as once, few or many, or as a class when expanded; others skip it.

d_gene: -; j_gene: TRBJ2-1; abundance: many; v_gene: TRBV7-2; CDR3nt: TGTGCCAGCACCGAGCCGGGAGCTTCCAATGAGCAGTTCTTC; CDR3aa: CASTEPGASNEQFF
d_gene: TRBD1; j_gene: TRBJ2-5; abundance: few; v_gene: TRBV7-7; CDR3nt: TGTGCCAGCAGCCCGAAGACAGGGGGGCGAGAGACCCAGTACTTC; CDR3aa: CASSPKTGGRETQYF
d_gene: -; j_gene: TRBJ1-1; abundance: -; v_gene: TRBV7-9; CDR3nt: TGTGCCAGCCTTCTTAGGGGGGTGGAAACTGAAGCTTTCTTT; CDR3aa: CASLLRGVETEAFF
d_gene: -; j_gene: TRBJ1-1; abundance: -; v_gene: TRBV27; CDR3nt: TGTGCCAGCAGTTTATACCACCGGAACACTGAAGCTTTCTTT; CDR3aa: CASSLYHRNTEAFF
d_gene: -; j_gene: TRBJ1-5; abundance: -; v_gene: TRBV5-1; CDR3nt: TGCGCCAGCAGCTTGCAGCCAGGTTATCAGCCCCAGCATTTT; CDR3aa: CASSLQPGYQPQHF
d_gene: TRBD2; j_gene: TRBJ2-2; abundance: -; v_gene: TRBV7-2; CDR3nt: TGTGCCAGCAGCCCCCGGCGACTAGCGGGAGGTAGCGGGGAGCTGTTTTTT; CDR3aa: CASSPRRLAGGSGELFF
d_gene: -; j_gene: TRBJ2-3; abundance: few; v_gene: TRBV20-1; CDR3nt: TGCAGTGCTAGAAAATCGGAGGGGGCAATAACAGATACGCAGTATTTT; CDR3aa: CSARKSEGAITDTQYF
d_gene: TRBD1; j_gene: TRBJ1-5; abundance: few; v_gene: TRBV7-2; CDR3nt: TGTGCCAGCAGTTACGAATCAGGGGGGCGGCAGCCCCAGCATTTT; CDR3aa: CASSYESGGRQPQHF
d_gene: TRBD2; j_gene: TRBJ2-2; abundance: -; v_gene: TRBV29-1; CDR3nt: TGCAGCGTTGAAGGGACTAGTCGGAACACCGGGGAGCTGTTTTTT; CDR3aa: CSVEGTSRNTGELFF
d_gene: TRBD1; j_gene: TRBJ2-1; abundance: -; v_gene: TRBV11-2; CDR3nt: TGTGCCAGCAGCTTGGGACAGGGCGTCTTTAAGAATGAGCAGTTCTTC; CDR3aa: CASSLGQGVFKNEQFF
d_gene: -; j_gene: TRBJ1-1; abundance: -; v_gene: TRBV12-3/TRBV12-4; CDR3nt: TGTTCCAGCAGTCCACATGGAAACACTGAAGCTTTCTTT; CDR3aa: CSSSPHGNTEAFF
d_gene: -; j_gene: TRBJ2-3; abundance: -; v_gene: TRBV7-9; CDR3nt: TGTGCCAGCAGCTTATATGCGAATCCTGGCACAGATACGCAGTATTTT; CDR3aa: CASSLYANPGTDTQYF
d_gene: -; j_gene: TRBJ1-2; abundance: few; v_gene: TRBV7-9; CDR3nt: TGTGCCAGCAGCTTTAGAGAAGGCTACACCTTC; CDR3aa: CASSFREGYTF
d_gene: TRBD2; j_gene: TRBJ2-1; abundance: few; v_gene: TRBV5-1; CDR3nt: TGCGCCAGCGGGCGGGGACTAGCGGATTACAATGAGCAGTTCTTC; CDR3aa: CASGRGLADYNEQFF
d_gene: -; j_gene: TRBJ2-5; abundance: -; v_gene: TRBV5-6; CDR3nt: TGTGCCAGCAGCTGGACAGTCTTACAAGAGACCCAGTACTTC; CDR3aa: CASSWTVLQETQYF
d_gene: TRBD2; j_gene: TRBJ2-1; abundance: few; v_gene: TRBV12-3/TRBV12-4; CDR3nt: TGTGCCAGCAGCATCCAACTAGCGGGCAACAATGAGCAGTTCTTC; CDR3aa: CASSIQLAGNNEQFF
d_gene: -; j_gene: TRBJ2-5; abundance: -; v_gene: TRBV20-1; CDR3nt: TGCAGTGCTAGCATCTGGCTCCCAGCAATACAGGAGACCCAGTACTTC; CDR3aa: CSASIWLPAIQETQYF
d_gene: TRBD1; j_gene: TRBJ1-4; abundance: -; v_gene: TRBV5-1; CDR3nt: TGCGCCAGCAGCTCGACAATTACAGGGGGCGCGGGTGAAAAACTGTTTTTT; CDR3aa: CASSSTITGGAGEKLFF
d_gene: TRBD2; j_gene: TRBJ2-2; abundance: -; v_gene: TRBV10-2; CDR3nt: TGCGCCAGCAGTGTTACTAGCGGGAGAGTTGGCACCGGGGAGCTGTTTTTT; CDR3aa: CASSVTSGRVGTGELFF
d_gene: -; j_gene: TRBJ1-2; abundance: -; v_gene: TRBV3-1; CDR3nt: TGTGCCAGCAGCCCCGTCGAGGACTCCCTCGATGGCTACACCTTC; CDR3aa: CASSPVEDSLDGYTF
d_gene: TRBD2; j_gene: TRBJ2-1; abundance: few; v_gene: TRBV5-1; CDR3nt: TGCGCCAGCAGTGACCCCGAGGGGACTAGCGGCTACAATGAGCAGTTCTTC; CDR3aa: CASSDPEGTSGYNEQFF
d_gene: -; j_gene: TRBJ2-2; abundance: many; v_gene: TRBV25-1; CDR3nt: TGTGCCAGCAGTGAAGGGGCCAACACCGGGGAGCTGTTTTTT; CDR3aa: CASSEGANTGELFF
d_gene: TRBD2; j_gene: TRBJ2-1; abundance: many; v_gene: TRBV20-1; CDR3nt: TGCAGTGCGGACTCCCTAGCGGGAGGGTGGAATGAGCAGTTCTTC; CDR3aa: CSADSLAGGWNEQFF
d_gene: TRBD1; j_gene: TRBJ1-6; abundance: few; v_gene: TRBV28; CDR3nt: TGTGCCAGCAGTGGGGGGACAGGGGTTTCACCCCTCCACTTT; CDR3aa: CASSGGTGVSPLHF
d_gene: TRBD1; j_gene: TRBJ1-4; abundance: few; v_gene: TRBV13; CDR3nt: TGTGCCAGCAGCTTAGGCCTTTTCGGGACAGGGGAAGAAAATGAAAAACTGTTTTTT; CDR3aa: CASSLGLFGTGEENEKLFF
d_gene: -; j_gene: TRBJ2-7; abundance: -; v_gene: TRBV18; CDR3nt: TGTGCCAGCTCACCACCAACAGGGAGCTACGAGCAGTACTTC; CDR3aa: CASSPPTGSYEQYF
d_gene: -; j_gene: TRBJ2-3; abundance: -; v_gene: TRBV5-1; CDR3nt: TGCGCCAGCAGCCCCCCGACGAGCACAGATACGCAGTATTTT; CDR3aa: CASSPPTSTDTQYF
d_gene: -; j_gene: TRBJ1-1; abundance: -; v_gene: TRBV10-3; CDR3nt: TGTGCCATCAGTGAGTCGGGGGCCACCAAGAACACTGAAGCTTTCTTT; CDR3aa: CAISESGATKNTEAFF
d_gene: -; j_gene: TRBJ1-3; abundance: few; v_gene: TRBV7-2; CDR3nt: TGTGCCAGCAGCTTAGGGTCGAACTCTGGAAACACCATATATTTT; CDR3aa: CASSLGSNSGNTIYF
d_gene: -; j_gene: TRBJ2-5; abundance: few; v_gene: TRBV29-1; CDR3nt: TGCAGCGTCGGGGACCCCTTAGGGATGGAGACCCAGTACTTC; CDR3aa: CSVGDPLGMETQYF
d_gene: -; j_gene: TRBJ1-5; abundance: -; v_gene: TRBV3-1; CDR3nt: TGTGCCAGCAGCCAAGCAGGACCGCCCCAGCATTTT; CDR3aa: CASSQAGPPQHF
d_gene: -; j_gene: TRBJ2-5; abundance: -; v_gene: TRBV6-2/TRBV6-3; CDR3nt: TGTGCCAGCAGCAGACTAGTGGAGACCCAGTACTTC; CDR3aa: CASSRLVETQYF
d_gene: TRBD2; j_gene: TRBJ2-5; abundance: many; v_gene: TRBV4-1; CDR3nt: TGCGCCAGCAGCCAGGCTAGCGGGAGGGCAGAGACCCAGTACTTC; CDR3aa: CASSQASGRAETQYF
d_gene: TRBD2; j_gene: TRBJ2-1; abundance: few; v_gene: TRBV7-2; CDR3nt: TGTGCCAGCAGCTACCGCCAGCGGGAGGACAATGAGCAGTTCTTC; CDR3aa: CASSYRQREDNEQFF
d_gene: TRBD1; j_gene: TRBJ1-1; abundance: -; v_gene: TRBV29-1; CDR3nt: TGCAGCGTCTCGGGGGGACAGGGGACTGAAGCTTTCTTT; CDR3aa: CSVSGGQGTEAFF
d_gene: TRBD2; j_gene: TRBJ2-2; abundance: many; v_gene: TRBV5-6; CDR3nt: TGTGCCAGCAGCTTCCGGGAGGTCGTTTACACCGGGGAGCTGTTTTTT; CDR3aa: CASSFREVVYTGELFF
d_gene: -; j_gene: TRBJ2-3; abundance: -; v_gene: TRBV3-1; CDR3nt: TGTGCCAGCAGCCAACTCCCCGAGGATACGCAGTATTTT; CDR3aa: CASSQLPEDTQYF
d_gene: TRBD2; j_gene: TRBJ2-2; abundance: many; v_gene: TRBV5-1; CDR3nt: TGCGCCAGCAGCCCCCCTAGCGGCACCGGGGAGCTGTTTTTT; CDR3aa: CASSPPSGTGELFF
d_gene: -; j_gene: TRBJ1-5; abundance: few; v_gene: TRBV20-1; CDR3nt: TGCAGTGCGTACTTAGTCGACGGCAATCAGCCCCAGCATTTT; CDR3aa: CSAYLVDGNQPQHF
d_gene: TRBD1; j_gene: TRBJ2-5; abundance: few; v_gene: TRBV29-1; CDR3nt: TGCAGCGCGGGGAGGGGACAGGGAGTGGGTAAGACCCAGTACTTC; CDR3aa: CSAGRGQGVGKTQYF
d_gene: -; j_gene: TRBJ1-2; abundance: few; v_gene: TRBV20-1; CDR3nt: TGCAGTGCTCGTACAGGAACCGGCTATGGCTACACCTTC; CDR3aa: CSARTGTGYGYTF
d_gene: -; j_gene: TRBJ2-1; abundance: -; v_gene: TRBV7-8; CDR3nt: TGTGCCAGCAGCTTTATAACGGGAGACTTCTACAATGAGCAGTTCTTC; CDR3aa: CASSFITGDFYNEQFF
d_gene: TRBD2; j_gene: TRBJ2-3; abundance: many; v_gene: TRBV28; CDR3nt: TGTGCCAGCAGTTTTGGGGCGGGAGAGACAGATACGCAGTATTTT; CDR3aa: CASSFGAGETDTQYF
d_gene: -; j_gene: TRBJ2-1; abundance: -; v_gene: TRBV24-1; CDR3nt: TGTGCCACCAGTGATCCCACTGACGGGAGCGGAAATGAGCAGTTCTTC; CDR3aa: CATSDPTDGSGNEQFF
d_gene: TRBD1; j_gene: TRBJ2-1; abundance: many; v_gene: TRBV5-1; CDR3nt: TGCGCCAGCAGCTTCGTGGGACAGAGCTCCTACAATGAGCAGTTCTTC; CDR3aa: CASSFVGQSSYNEQFF
d_gene: TRBD2; j_gene: TRBJ2-3; abundance: -; v_gene: TRBV20-1; CDR3nt: TGCAGTGCTAGTTTGCGGGAGGGGACAGATACGCAGTATTTT; CDR3aa: CSASLREGTDTQYF
d_gene: -; j_gene: TRBJ2-3; abundance: -; v_gene: TRBV5-1; CDR3nt: TGCGCCAGCAGCTTGGCCGACCTAGCTGTCAACACAGATACGCAGTATTTT; CDR3aa: CASSLADLAVNTDTQYF
d_gene: -; j_gene: TRBJ2-1; abundance: -; v_gene: TRBV12-3/TRBV12-4; CDR3nt: TGTGCCAGCAGTTTCATAGGGAGCTCCTACAATGAGCAGTTCTTC; CDR3aa: CASSFIGSSYNEQFF
d_gene: TRBD1; j_gene: TRBJ2-7; abundance: many; v_gene: TRBV7-9; CDR3nt: TGTGCCAGCAGCTTCCGGGACAGTGGTGACGAGCAGTACTTC; CDR3aa: CASSFRDSGDEQYF
d_gene: TRBD1; j_gene: TRBJ2-7; abundance: -; v_gene: TRBV12-3/TRBV12-4; CDR3nt: TGTGCCAGCAGTCCCCCGGGGACAGGGAGAAGGTACGAGCAGTACTTC; CDR3aa: CASSPPGTGRRYEQYF
d_gene: TRBD1; j_gene: TRBJ2-1; abundance: many; v_gene: TRBV24-1; CDR3nt: TGTGCCACCAGTGCCCCGACAGGGGCGTCCTACAATGAGCAGTTCTTC; CDR3aa: CATSAPTGASYNEQFF
d_gene: TRBD2; j_gene: TRBJ2-7; abundance: -; v_gene: TRBV7-2; CDR3nt: TGTGCCAGCAGCTCCCGTCCCAGCGGGGGGTTGTCCTACGAGCAGTACTTC; CDR3aa: CASSSRPSGGLSYEQYF
d_gene: -; j_gene: TRBJ2-5; abundance: few; v_gene: TRBV5-6; CDR3nt: TGTGCCAGCAGCTGGGGGGCAGAGACCCAGTACTTC; CDR3aa: CASSWGAETQYF
d_gene: TRBD1; j_gene: TRBJ1-4; abundance: -; v_gene: TRBV15; CDR3nt: TGTGCCACCAGCAGAGGAAGGGGACAGGTGGATGAAAAACTGTTTTTT; CDR3aa: CATSRGRGQVDEKLFF